The 15 T cell receptor beta chains below all came from one sample that was sequenced in a study of CD8+ T cells in alopecia areata. Stated treatment: oral pan-JAK inhibitor, 5-10 mg twice daily. Once RNA had been extracted, it was reverse transcribed into cDNA to act as the sequencing template. Profiling relied on immunoSEQ multiplex PCR, and the TCRdb table lists in-frame clones only, not all of them. The sample lists about 120,000 clones, 61% occurring once. Sequencing used CD4+ T cells sorted from blood, obtained at week 4, from a patient treated with tofacitinib. The receptors come from a human donor with alopecia areata.

V gene TRBV29-1 combines with J gene TRBJ2-3; D not certain. The ends were cut back, 7 bases at V and 0 bases at J, with 11 bases in the middle. This CDR3 is 13 amino acids long. Germline lookup yields CDR1 SQVTM and CDR2 ANQGSEA. The CDR3 loop reads CSGHAPSTDTQYF. The DNA for the CDR3 is TGCAGCGGCCACGCACCTAGCACAGATACGCAGTATTTT.

The V and J genes are TRBV29-1 and TRBJ2-7; D is possibly TRBD2 (6 bases). V lost 6 bases and J lost 2, with 14 bases in between. The germline gives CDR1 SQVTM, CDR2 ANQGSEA. The CDR3 has 13 amino acids. The CDR3 bases are TGCAGCGTCAATAAGGGAGGCGCCTACGAGCAGTACTTC. The encoded protein is CSVNKGGAYEQYF.

The CDR3 bases are TGCGCCAGCAGCCAAGATCTTCCGGGTCAGGCCGGGGAGCTGTTTTTT. It translates to CASSQDLPGQAGELFF. This chain links TRBV4-1 with TRBJ2-2; D is unclear. The CDR3 runs 16 residues. From germline, CDR1 is MGHRA and CDR2 YSYEKL. Trimming stripped 0 bases from V and 6 bases from J, with 14 bases between.

The chain combines TRBV5-6 with TRBJ2-7; D is undetermined. Germline V lookup: CDR1 SGHDT, CDR2 YYEEEE. V was shortened by 1 base and J by 3 bases, with 8 bases between the two germline ends. The CDR3 totals 13 residues. The chain's CDR3 is CASSLPTGYEQYF. The DNA for the CDR3 is TGTGCCAGCAGCTTGCCTACGGGCTACGAGCAGTACTTC.

The chain uses TRBV28 and TRBJ1-4; a possible D gene is TRBD1 (5 bases). V dropped 3 bases and J dropped 5 bases, with 13 bases sitting between them. The V gene's germline CDR1 is MDHEN and CDR2 SYDVKM. The CDR3 spans 15 residues. The CDR3 protein is CASSLGGAQNEKLFF. The DNA of the CDR3 is TGTGCCAGCAGTTTGGGTGGGGCCCAAAATGAAAAACTGTTTTTT.

The chain combines TRBV6-5 with TRBJ2-7; a weak D match, TRBD1 (6 bases). The ends were cut back, 5 bases at V and 0 bases at J, with 14 bases in the middle. Germline V gives CDR1 MNHEY, CDR2 SVGAGI. The CDR3 length is 15 residues. The CDR3 nucleotides read TGTGCCAGCAGTCTCAGGGGTCCTAGCTCCTACGAGCAGTACTTC. Translating gives CASSLRGPSSYEQYF.

This sequence joins TRBV2 and TRBJ2-7; D remains ambiguous. The length of the CDR3 is 10 residues. The V gene's germline CDR1 is SNHLY and CDR2 FYNNEI. V was shortened by 6 bases and J by 7 bases, with 7 bases between the two germline ends. In DNA form, the CDR3 reads TGTGCCAGCAGCCTTTGGGAGCAGTACTTC. Protein sequence: CASSLWEQYF.

The chain combines TRBV19 with TRBJ2-5; D gene uncertain. This CDR3 comprises 13 residues. V was clipped by 5 bases and J by 3 bases, with 10 bases between them. CDR1 LNHDA and CDR2 SQIVND come from the germline V gene (reference sequence). The CDR3 nucleotides read TGTGCCAGTAGTTTTAGCCGGAAAGAGACCCAGTACTTC. It yields the protein CASSFSRKETQYF.

The V and J genes are TRBV4-2 and TRBJ2-3; 7 bases line up with TRBD2. CDR3 length equals 16 residues. Germline V gives CDR1 LGHNA, CDR2 YNFKEQ. With 0 bases clipped from V and 2 bases from J, the junction kept 5 bases outside the gene matches. The CDR3 region has the DNA TGTGCCAGCAGCCAAGAGCTAGCGGTTCTCACAGATACGCAGTATTTT. Translated: CASSQELAVLTDTQYF.

This clone came up a few times. The chain recombines TRBV6-6 with TRBJ2-7; D not certain. CDR1 and CDR2 (germline): MNHNY, SVGAGI (reference sequence). The V end was cut by 0 bases, the J end by 2 bases, with 5 bases between. The CDR3 contains 13 residues. CDR3 region: CASSYSGTYEQYF. Here the CDR3 DNA reads TGTGCCAGCAGTTACTCAGGGACCTACGAGCAGTACTTC.

This chain joins TRBV28 and TRBJ2-7, with 7 nucleotides matching TRBD1. The CDR3 covers 11 residues. The V segment lost 6 bases and the J segment 11 bases; nucleotides outside the gene matches: 7. CDR1 is MDHEN, CDR2 SYDVKM, per germline. CDR3 DNA: TGTGCCAGCAGGTCTACCGGGACAGAGTACTTC. As protein: CASRSTGTEYF.

In its sample, this clone is medium-sized. This chain connects TRBV14 to TRBJ2-5; D is uncertain. The length of the CDR3 is 14 residues. Germline loops: CDR1 SGHDN, CDR2 FVKESK. Trimming stripped 4 bases from V and 0 bases from J, with 9 bases between. CDR3 in DNA: TGTGCCAGCAGCCGCAGTATAGACCAAGAGACCCAGTACTTC. This encodes CASSRSIDQETQYF.

The chain couples TRBV7-2 to TRBJ1-1; 7 bases fit TRBD1. The CDR3 runs to 13 residues. Trimming removed 6 bases from V and 0 bases from J; junction bases left unmatched: 1. CDR1 and CDR2 from the germline V gene are SGHTA and FQGNSA. For the CDR3, the DNA is TGTGCCAGCAGGAGGGGGCTGAACACTGAAGCTTTCTTT. Encoded protein: CASRRGLNTEAFF.

This chain connects TRBV29-1 to TRBJ2-5; D is unclear. The V and J ends lost 5 bases and 5 bases respectively, with 9 bases between them. The CDR3 extends over 11 amino acids. Germline V CDR1 and CDR2: SQVTM, ANQGSEA. CDR3 in amino acids: CSVQGFETQYF. The DNA of the CDR3 is TGCAGCGTTCAAGGGTTCGAGACCCAGTACTTC.

The V and J genes are TRBV30 and TRBJ1-1; D unresolved. The CDR3 runs 12 residues. The V gene lost 3 bases and the J gene lost 1 base, with 6 bases spanning the gap. Per the germline V gene, CDR1 is GTSNPN and CDR2 is SVGIG (reference sequence). CDR3 DNA: TGTGCCTGGAGGCCGACGAACACTGAAGCTTTCTTT. This encodes CAWRPTNTEAFF. Looking up the rest from reference TRBV30 and TRBJ1-1 gives the full variable domain: SQTIHQWPATLVQPVGSPLSLECTVEGTSNPNLYWYRQAAGRGLQLLFYSVGIGQISSEVPQNLSASRPQDRQFILSSKKLLLSDSGFYLCAWRPTNTEAFFGQGTRLTVV.